This T cell receptor (beta chain) was identified in a study of CD8 T cells in Susac syndrome. V dropped 2 bases and J dropped 8 bases, with 16 bases sitting between them. The length of the CDR3 is 15 residues. Germline-derived CDR1 and CDR2 are MNHEY and SVGAGI. Reverse transcription of roughly 0.5 to 1 ug RNA was carried out with random hexamers. TCRdb reanalysed the immunoSEQ multiplex PCR reads using MiXCR and keeps one entry per CDR3 protein. The sample records fewer than 150,000 distinct CDR3 sequences, 85% to 95% being singletons. Sequences were obtained from CD8+ T cells from PBMCs. This TCR was recovered from a human donor with Susac syndrome. The chain recombines TRBV6-5 with TRBJ2-1, with unresolved D. The CDR3 nucleotides read TGTGCCAGCAGTTACCGTGTCAGGCTTGGCGATGAGCAGTTCTTC. Protein product: CASSYRVRLGDEQFF.